Shown below are 15 T cell receptor beta chains from a single sample sequenced in a study of T cells expressing NK-cell markers. Following a re-call of the 5' RACE reads, TCRdb has one entry per CDR3 protein and lacks DNA. The sample's table shows about 550,000 distinct CDR3 sequences. The sequenced material came from blood T cells: a sorted CD56 or NKG2C T cell subset, CD4+ or CD8+ T cells, or bulk PBMC T cells (not recorded which). Receptors were obtained from a young man in good health.

The chain combines TRBV5-1 with TRBJ1-2; without DNA, the TCRdb call of TRBD1 cannot be checked. Germline assignment: CDR1 SGHRS and CDR2 YFSETQ. The length of the CDR3 is 17 residues. This CDR3 is CASSSGQGTRANYGYTF.

CDR3 residues: CAWSTVGGEQFF. This sequence joins TRBV30 and TRBJ2-1; lacking DNA, the TRBD2 call made by TCRdb goes unchecked. Germline V gene sequence: CDR1 GTSNPN, CDR2 SVGIG (reference sequence). This CDR3 spans 12 amino acids.

This sequence joins TRBV5-1 and TRBJ2-3; there is no DNA to check the TCRdb D call of TRBD2. The germline V gene has CDR1 SGHRS and CDR2 YFSETQ. The CDR3 runs 15 residues. The CDR3 here is CASSLASGFRDTQYF. Full variable domain (outside the CDR3, taken from reference TRBV5-1 and TRBJ2-3): KAGVTQTPRYLIKTRGQQVTLSCSPISGHRSVSWYQQTPGQGLQFLFEYFSETQRNKGNFPGRFSGRQFSNSRSEMNVSTLELGDSALYLCASSLASGFRDTQYFGPGTRLTVL.

The rearrangement links TRBV29-1 to TRBJ2-7; the TRBD1 assignment by TCRdb is unverifiable without DNA. Germline V gives CDR1 SQVTM, CDR2 ANQGSEA. This CDR3 spans 13 amino acids. CDR3 in amino acids: CSVRNRGTAEQYF.

CDR3 in amino acids: CASSPWGTSENTGELFF. J is TRBJ2-2 and V is TRBV7-9; absent DNA, TCRdb's TRBD2 call cannot be checked. Germline values: CDR1 SEHNR, CDR2 FQNEAQ (reference sequence). CDR3 length: 17 residues.

The V and J genes are TRBV6-2 or TRBV6-3 and TRBJ2-5. CDR3 length: 14 residues. Germline V gene sequence: CDR1 MNHEY, CDR2 SVGEGT. This chain's CDR3 is CASTDGGSQETQYF.

This chain connects TRBV7-2 to TRBJ2-5; TCRdb's D call of TRBD2 is untestable without DNA. Germline assignment: CDR1 SGHTA and CDR2 FQGNSA. The CDR3 is made up of 16 amino acids. CDR3 protein: CASSPVVARAGETQYF.

The chain carries TRBV24-1 and TRBJ2-2; the D call of TRBD2 rests on TCRdb alone, since no DNA is present to check it. CDR3 length: 13 amino acids. Germline loops: CDR1 KGHDR, CDR2 SFDVKD. CDR3: CATLGGLTGELFF.

The chain combines TRBV20-1 with TRBJ2-1; the D call from TCRdb, TRBD1, cannot be confirmed without DNA. The CDR3 spans 16 residues. CDR1 and CDR2 from the germline V gene are DFQATT and SNEGSKA (reference sequence). This CDR3 reads CSARTQQGALYNEQFF.

This chain connects TRBV4-1 to TRBJ2-1; TCRdb names TRBD2, which stays unverified in the absence of DNA. The V gene's germline CDR1 is MGHRA and CDR2 YSYEKL. The CDR3 has 16 amino acids. CDR3 residues: CASSQDSTKDYNEQFF.

The CDR3: CASSLARGGTGGFTDSPLHF. The chain links TRBV5-1 to TRBJ1-6; TCRdb's assignment of TRBD1 cannot be checked, as there is no DNA. Germline CDR1 and CDR2: SGHRS and YFSETQ. This CDR3 has 20 amino acids.

The rearrangement links TRBV4-1 to TRBJ1-3. This CDR3 contains 15 residues. The V gene's germline CDR1 is MGHRA and CDR2 YSYEKL. The CDR3 here is CASSRLLFSGNTIYF.

This chain joins TRBV5-1 and TRBJ1-4. This CDR3 comprises 14 residues. The germline V gene has CDR1 SGHRS and CDR2 YFSETQ. The CDR3 spells CASSLARGGEKLFF.

The rearrangement links TRBV5-4 to TRBJ2-2; TCRdb selects TRBD2, and the lack of DNA leaves this call unchecked. Germline V gene lookup returns CDR1 SGHNT and CDR2 YYREEE (reference sequence). CDR3 size: 20 residues. The CDR3 sequence: CASSLARGRGRNSYTGELFF.

The chain uses TRBV5-6 and TRBJ2-1; TCRdb's D gene call, TRBD2, goes unchecked for lack of DNA. In germline, CDR1 is SGHDT, CDR2 YYEEEE. CDR3 size: 15 residues. CDR3: CASSLRPSAGNEQFF.